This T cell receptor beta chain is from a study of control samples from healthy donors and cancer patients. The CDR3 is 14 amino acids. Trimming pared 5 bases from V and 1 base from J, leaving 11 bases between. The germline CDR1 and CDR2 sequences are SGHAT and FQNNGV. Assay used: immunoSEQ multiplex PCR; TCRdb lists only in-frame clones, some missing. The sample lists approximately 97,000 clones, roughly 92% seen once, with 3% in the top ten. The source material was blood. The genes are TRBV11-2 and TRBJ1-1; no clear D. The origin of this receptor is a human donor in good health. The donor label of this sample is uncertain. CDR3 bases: TGTGCCAGCAGCCCCCCTGGGAGGAACACTGAAGCTTTCTTT. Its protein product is CASSPPGRNTEAFF.